One and the same sample provided the 25 T cell receptor beta chains below, sequenced in a study of siplizumab effects on memory and regulatory T cells. Some clones are missing from TCRdb's copy, which holds only in-frame ones; the method was immunoSEQ multiplex PCR. The top ten hold about 1% of the sample, which has tens of thousands of clones, around 98% seen once. Sequenced: naive CD8+ T cells sorted from blood. These receptors were obtained from a human donor in good health.

The chain has TRBV4-3 and TRBJ2-1; 8 bases line up with TRBD2. The V segment lost 0 bases and the J segment 4 bases; nucleotides outside the gene matches: 17. Germline V lookup: CDR1 LGHNA, CDR2 YSLEER. The CDR3 is 20 residues long. The CDR3 loop is CASSQDYRPTLAGLYNEQFF. The CDR3 coding sequence is TGCGCCAGCAGCCAAGATTATCGGCCGACTCTAGCGGGCTTATACAATGAGCAGTTCTTC.

The rearrangement uses TRBV7-8 and TRBJ1-1; the match to TRBD1 covers 10 bases. Germline V gene lookup returns CDR1 SGHVS and CDR2 FQNEAQ. V was clipped by 5 bases and J by 1 base; unmatched bases: 1. The CDR3 has 14 residues. CDR3 in DNA: TGTGCCAGCAGCGGACAGGGGGGGAACACTGAAGCTTTCTTT. Translation: CASSGQGGNTEAFF.

The genes are TRBV30 and TRBJ2-1; 8 bases fit TRBD2. This CDR3 comprises 14 residues. Germline values: CDR1 GTSNPN, CDR2 SVGIG (reference sequence). The junction had 6 bases not matched to a gene; V was cut back by 5 bases and J by 3 bases. The CDR3 nucleotides read TGTGCCTGGGAAACTAGCGGAATCTACAATGAGCAGTTCTTC. Encoded protein: CAWETSGIYNEQFF.

This chain links TRBV29-1 with TRBJ2-2, with 8 bases that match TRBD2. Germline V gene data show CDR1 as SQVTM and CDR2 as ANQGSEA. Unmatched junction bases numbered 9, after V lost 6 bases and J lost 6 bases. This CDR3 contains 14 residues. The CDR3 DNA is TGCAGCGTGGGGGCGGGAGGAATCCCCGGGGAGCTGTTTTTT. It is translated as CSVGAGGIPGELFF.

The chain combines TRBV9 with TRBJ2-3; a possible D gene is TRBD2 (6 bases). The CDR3 is made up of 15 amino acids. V was clipped by 6 bases and J by 0 bases, with 14 bases between them. Looked up from germline, CDR1 is SGDLS and CDR2 is YYNGEE. CDR3 nucleotides: TGTGCCAGCACCATTAGCGGAATCAGCACAGATACGCAGTATTTT. Protein: CASTISGISTDTQYF.

This clone was found once. The chain couples TRBV27 to TRBJ2-1; no clear D gene. From germline, CDR1 is MNHEY and CDR2 SMNVEV (reference sequence). The CDR3 contains 13 residues. Trimming took off 7 bases at V and 5 bases at J, with 12 bases between the two ends. This chain's CDR3 is CASTEAVDNEQFF. The CDR3, as DNA: TGTGCCAGCACTGAGGCAGTCGACAATGAGCAGTTCTTC.

Details on this clone: One end of the junction varies from germline; a read error may be responsible. The gene calls are TRBV13 and TRBJ1-4, with D unresolved. The CDR3 loop spans 14 amino acids. CDR1 and CDR2 (germline): PRHDT, FYEKMQ (reference sequence). CDR3: CASSVGRSGEKLFF. The CDR3 coding sequence is TGTGCCAGCAGCGTAGGGCGGTCGGGAGAAAAACTGTTTTTT.

This clone was observed once. This chain links TRBV29-1 with TRBJ2-1; tentatively, D is TRBD2 (6 bases). The V end was cut by 7 bases, the J end by 4 bases, with 17 bases between. The germline gives CDR1 SQVTM, CDR2 ANQGSEA. The CDR3 length is 14 residues. DNA for the CDR3: TGCAGCGCACCCTGGGGCGGAGGGTACAATGAGCAGTTCTTC. Protein: CSAPWGGGYNEQFF.

DNA of the CDR3: TGTGCCAGTAGTTCCGACTGGGGCAATGAGCAGTTCTTC. This codes for CASSSDWGNEQFF. V gene TRBV19 combines with J gene TRBJ2-1; D gene unclear. The CDR3 has 13 residues. V lost 5 bases and J 6 bases, leaving 11 bases between the germline ends. Germline assignment: CDR1 LNHDA and CDR2 SQIVND (reference sequence).

The chain joins TRBV6-6 to TRBJ2-7, with D possibly TRBD2 on 6 matching bases. Per the germline V gene, CDR1 is MNHNY and CDR2 is SVGAGI (reference sequence). With 3 bases removed from V and 7 bases from J, the gap between germline ends came to 7 bases. This CDR3 is built from 11 residues. Written as DNA, the CDR3 is TGTGCCAGCAGTTATGGGAGGGAGCAGTACTTC. Its protein product is CASSYGREQYF.

The genes are TRBV25-1 and TRBJ2-7; maybe TRBD2 (5 bases). Germline-derived CDR1 and CDR2 are MGHDK and SYGVNS. Trimming left V 9 bases short and J 2 bases short, with 11 bases between. There are 12 residues in the CDR3. CDR3: CASSGRAYEQYF. The CDR3, as DNA: TGTGCCAGTTCCGGGCGGGCCTACGAGCAGTACTTC.

The V call is TRBV29-1, the J call TRBJ2-7, with TRBD2 as a possible D gene (6 bases). This CDR3 has 13 residues. Germline values: CDR1 SQVTM, CDR2 ANQGSEA. With 6 bases removed from V and 0 bases from J, the gap between germline ends came to 12 bases. CDR3 protein: CSVIAVPSYEQYF. The CDR3 coding sequence is TGCAGCGTCATAGCGGTACCCTCCTACGAGCAGTACTTC.

The genes are TRBV15 and TRBJ2-7; possibly TRBD2 for D (7 bases). Germline lookup yields CDR1 LNHNV and CDR2 YYDKDF (reference sequence). The CDR3 has 15 amino acids. Trimming left V 0 bases short and J 0 bases short, with 9 bases between. The CDR3 here is CATSRERGGSYEQYF. In DNA form, the CDR3 reads TGTGCCACCAGCAGAGAAAGGGGGGGCTCCTACGAGCAGTACTTC.

V gene TRBV6-6 combines with J gene TRBJ2-7, with TRBD2 as a possible D gene (6 bases). The CDR3 is 14 amino acids. The V and J ends lost 7 bases and 3 bases respectively, with 16 bases between them. In germline, CDR1 is MNHNY, CDR2 SVGAGI (reference sequence). Here the CDR3 reads CASTQTGLGYEQYF. CDR3 DNA: TGTGCCAGCACCCAGACGGGACTGGGCTACGAGCAGTACTTC.

This sequence joins TRBV27 and TRBJ2-1, with 11 bases aligning to TRBD1. CDR3 size: 16 residues. Germline V gives CDR1 MNHEY, CDR2 SMNVEV (reference sequence). The J segment lost 5 bases and the V segment lost 5 bases, leaving 8 bases of the junction unmatched. CDR3 DNA: TGTGCCAGCAGTACAAACGGACAGGGGGCCGACAATGAGCAGTTCTTC. It specifies CASSTNGQGADNEQFF.

V is TRBV27 and J is TRBJ1-6; no reliable D call. CDR1 MNHEY and CDR2 SMNVEV come from the germline V gene (reference sequence). The CDR3 is 14 amino acids. V lost 7 bases and J lost 0, with 7 bases in between. CDR3 loop: CASMGLSYNSPLHF. CDR3 bases: TGTGCCAGCATGGGCCTCTCCTATAATTCACCCCTCCACTTT.

The chain couples TRBV27 to TRBJ2-5; D remains unclear. Per the germline V gene, CDR1 is MNHEY and CDR2 is SMNVEV (reference sequence). The V gene lost 0 bases and the J gene lost 5 bases, with 4 bases spanning the gap. The length of the CDR3 is 12 residues. This chain's CDR3 is CASSLSGETQYF. The CDR3 DNA follows: TGTGCCAGCAGTTTATCGGGGGAGACCCAGTACTTC.

This chain links TRBV19 with TRBJ1-1; D is uncertain. Germline assignment: CDR1 LNHDA and CDR2 SQIVND (reference sequence). The V end lost 1 base, the J end lost 0 bases, and 12 bases lay between the germline ends. CDR3 length: 16 amino acids. CDR3 nucleotides: TGTGCCAGTAGTATAGCGGCAGATCAAATGAACACTGAAGCTTTCTTT. This encodes CASSIAADQMNTEAFF.

V is TRBV10-3 and J is TRBJ2-7; D remains ambiguous. CDR3 length: 12 residues. CDR1 is ENHRY and CDR2 is SYGVKD in the germline V gene. Deletions cut 10 bases from V and 5 bases from J, with 15 bases between. The CDR3 loop is CATLGGLNEQYF. The CDR3 DNA reads as TGTGCCACCCTGGGTGGTCTCAACGAGCAGTACTTC.

V is TRBV25-1 and J is TRBJ1-1, with TRBD1 identical over 8 bases. This CDR3 is built from 14 residues. Trimming cost V 6 bases and J 2 bases; bases outside gene matches: 5. Per the germline V gene, CDR1 is MGHDK and CDR2 is SYGVNS. The CDR3 reads CASRAQGVNTEAFF. The CDR3 bases are TGTGCCAGCAGGGCACAGGGGGTTAACACTGAAGCTTTCTTT.

This chain links TRBV7-2 with TRBJ2-3, with a possible D match to TRBD2 (5 bases). Trimming removed 1 base from V and 3 bases from J, with 17 bases in between. The CDR3 loop spans 17 amino acids. Germline assignment: CDR1 SGHTA and CDR2 FQGNSA. The CDR3 sequence: CASSLGAVGVLTDTQYF. CDR3 DNA: TGTGCCAGCAGCTTAGGGGCAGTGGGAGTCTTGACAGATACGCAGTATTTT.

V gene TRBV6-5 combines with J gene TRBJ1-2; TRBD1 matches at 7 bases. This CDR3 region has 13 residues. J lost 6 bases, V lost 5 bases, and 6 bases had no gene match. Germline V gives CDR1 MNHEY, CDR2 SVGAGI. In DNA form, the CDR3 reads TGTGCCAGCAGTAATACAGGGGTTGATGGCTACACCTTC. This translates into CASSNTGVDGYTF.

The chain uses TRBV27 and TRBJ2-7; D gene unclear. This CDR3 comprises 13 residues. Trimming took 2 bases from V and 5 from J, leaving 10 bases between them. Germline V CDR1 and CDR2: MNHEY, SMNVEV (reference sequence). DNA of the CDR3: TGTGCCAGCAGTTTAGTTGAAAGTCACGAGCAGTACTTC. It specifies CASSLVESHEQYF.

The chain recombines TRBV7-6 with TRBJ2-1; 11 bases fit TRBD2. There are 16 residues in the CDR3. The ends lost 4 bases at V and 4 bases at J; junction bases unmatched: 6. CDR1 and CDR2 from the germline V gene are SGHVS and FNYEAQ. DNA for the CDR3: TGTGCCAGCAGCTCGGTCCTAGCGGGAGGTTACAATGAGCAGTTCTTC. This translates into CASSSVLAGGYNEQFF. Using reference TRBV7-6 and TRBJ2-1 for the parts outside the CDR3, the full variable domain is GAGVSQSPRYKVTKRGQDVALRCDPISGHVSLYWYRQALGQGPEFLTYFNYEAQQDKSGLPNDRFSAERPEGSISTLTIQRTEQRDSAMYRCASSSVLAGGYNEQFFGPGTRLTVL.

J is TRBJ2-7 and V is TRBV9; D tentatively reads TRBD1 or TRBD2 (5 bases each). The germline V and J ends were trimmed by 2 bases and 1 base, with 10 bases remaining between them. Germline V gene sequence: CDR1 SGDLS, CDR2 YYNGEE. This CDR3 contains 14 residues. CDR3 sequence: CASSVWDGSYEQYF. Here the CDR3 DNA reads TGTGCCAGCAGCGTCTGGGACGGATCCTACGAGCAGTACTTC. Filled out from reference TRBV9 and TRBJ2-7, the complete variable domain reads DSGVTQTPKHLITATGQRVTLRCSPRSGDLSVYWYQQSLDQGLQFLIQYYNGEERAKGNILERFSAQQFPDLHSELNLSSLELGDSALYFCASSVWDGSYEQYFGPGTRLTVT.